Listed below are T cell receptor beta chains from one sample, sequenced in a study of shared clonotypes between healthy human individuals. Sequencing was performed with immunoSEQ multiplex PCR; in TCRdb, only in-frame clones are kept and a portion is missing. The data show over a million clones, with approximately 98.5% seen just once and approximately 0.4% held by the top ten. Sequencing was done on a sample of naive CD4+ T cells sorted from blood. The source of these receptors is a man aged 25-45 years in good health. Each CDR3 is given without its conserved first and last residue. Each record gives: V gene, J gene, CDR3 protein.

TRBV4-1	TRBJ1-5	ASSQFYSNQPQH
TRBV25-1	TRBJ2-5	ASSTTPGTIIGETQY
TRBV18	TRBJ1-2	ASSPQRGGQDGYT
TRBV9	TRBJ2-1	ASSVDGTGLSYNEQF
TRBV20-1	TRBJ1-2	SARTSGGYT
TRBV10-1	TRBJ2-2	ASSDKPGELF
TRBV7-9	TRBJ2-7	ASSLPSSYEQY
TRBV27	TRBJ2-7	ASGTDTYEQY
TRBV28	TRBJ2-1	ASSLSHEGNEQF
TRBV5-4	TRBJ2-6	ASSLVDVAGANVLT
TRBV10-3	TRBJ1-5	AISEFFRLGQGEGQPQH
TRBV15	TRBJ2-1	ATSREVYEQF
TRBV5-4	TRBJ1-2	ASSLGLGSVYGYT
TRBV5-1	TRBJ2-5	ASSLAWQIQETQY
TRBV18	TRBJ1-5	ASSPSGQVNQPQH
TRBV28	TRBJ2-1	ASRSYNEQF
TRBV7-3	TRBJ2-7	ASSLEQGGYEQY
TRBV11-2	TRBJ2-1	APDLRADEQF
TRBV19	TRBJ1-5	ASRSSTPGNSNQPQH
TRBV6-5	TRBJ1-5	ASSYVTGKPQH
TRBV18	TRBJ2-5	ASSPVSGYQETQY
TRBV27	TRBJ1-5	ASSLSPPRIYSQPQH
TRBV29-1	TRBJ1-1	SVRTDLNTEAF
TRBV6-1	TRBJ2-7	ASSAVAGASFGSFEQY
TRBV15	TRBJ2-1	ATSRDRAGSDEQF
TRBV18	TRBJ1-5	ASSPPGQVYQPQH
TRBV6-1	TRBJ1-1	ASSEDKGIRTEAF
TRBV7-8	TRBJ2-1	ASMAGYGYNEQF
TRBV29-1	TRBJ2-3	SVANRGVRDTQY
TRBV29-1	TRBJ1-1	SASTGTVNTEAF
TRBV5-1	TRBJ2-6	ASSLEAAIGANVLT
TRBV25-1	TRBJ1-5	ASSVGGNQPQH
TRBV5-6	TRBJ2-2	ASSVGLTTGELF
TRBV18	TRBJ2-4	ASSPLGTNIQY
TRBV7-7	TRBJ2-1	ASSLGGETSEQF
TRBV28	TRBJ1-1	ASSPSDLLNTEAF
TRBV5-6	TRBJ1-4	ASSLGGFTTNEKLF
TRBV7-9	TRBJ2-7	ASSHARPSRSYEQY
TRBV9	TRBJ2-2	ASSVVPSGTSTGELF
TRBV27	TRBJ1-6	ASSLSQGSYNSPLH
TRBV18	TRBJ2-3	ASSPLAATSTDTQY
TRBV5-1	TRBJ2-1	ASSIGQYNEQF
TRBV5-5	TRBJ1-5	ASSLRVEQPQH
TRBV5-1	TRBJ1-1	ASSLLGNTEAF
TRBV19	TRBJ2-3	ASSIPGRSGDTQY
TRBV7-2	TRBJ2-2	ASSSGVAGGPLGELF
TRBV19	TRBJ2-2	ASSVLAGITGELF
TRBV10-2	TRBJ2-7	ASRTSGSYEQY
TRBV5-1	TRBJ1-2	ASSLWAGGSYGYT
TRBV11-2	TRBJ2-1	ASSPSGRAFNEQF
TRBV25-1	TRBJ2-5	ASSFSRELETQY
TRBV7-8	TRBJ2-7	ASSTGTGIYEQY
TRBV27	TRBJ2-7	ASSSPELAGGEQY
TRBV7-2	TRBJ2-5	ASSRRERERGRETQY
TRBV18	TRBJ2-7	ASSPNTPGPRREQY
TRBV5-1	TRBJ1-4	ASRTGNEKLF
TRBV7-9	TRBJ2-5	ASSHRSGHKETQY
TRBV7-3	TRBJ2-3	ASSLMPGTDTQY
TRBV5-1	TRBJ2-5	ASSLGQGQETQY
TRBV7-9	TRBJ1-1	ASSTSTNTEAF